Listed below are T cell receptor beta chains from one sample, sequenced in a study of CD8 T cells in ankylosing spondylitis. TCRdb itself ran the 5' RACE reads through MiXCR, one entry per CDR3 protein. Among roughly 180,000 distinct CDR3 sequences listed, approximately 10% were seen once. What was sequenced was blood, either unsorted or a sorted T cell fraction (not recorded which). The receptors derive from a male donor with ankylosing spondylitis or in good health (not recorded which). The CDR3 runs from the conserved cysteine through the conserved F or W. Clone sizes are given selectively: once, few, many, or a class where the clone is expanded.

j_call v_call cdr3_length clone_size cdr3_aa
TRBJ2-1 TRBV29-1 13 many CSVGQAKPNEQFF
TRBJ2-5 TRBV5-6 15 few CASSLAGTEQETQYF
TRBJ1-2 TRBV7-9 15 NA CASSLGGRANYGYTF
TRBJ1-1 TRBV10-3 16 many CAISPLAGTGETEAFF
TRBJ2-1 TRBV7-9 13 NA CASSDTSRDEQFF
TRBJ1-3 TRBV25-1 16 few CASSPRVRFFGNTIYF
TRBJ2-3 TRBV29-1 13 many CSVEGQGIDTQYF
TRBJ2-6 TRBV20-1 16 NA CSARDLQSSGANVLTF
TRBJ2-1 TRBV19 14 few CASSIGSSTNEQFF
TRBJ2-1 TRBV5-1 18 NA CASSLPGTGAPLNNEQFF
TRBJ2-3 TRBV4-3 16 few CASSQATSGVSDTQYF
TRBJ2-5 TRBV7-6 16 many CASSLRSGGRQETQYF
TRBJ1-2 TRBV5-6 15 NA CASSLVAAVNYGYTF
TRBJ1-4 TRBV20-1 13 many CSARQGPMGKLFF
TRBJ1-1 TRBV10-3 13 many CAITTRDDSEAFF
TRBJ1-1 TRBV5-1 14 many CASNLIQGGTEAFF
TRBJ2-7 TRBV7-6 12 many CASSLRRGEQYF
TRBJ1-6 TRBV12-5 16 many CASGPDGQLMNSPLHF
TRBJ2-7 TRBV5-1 15 many CASSPRGQGTNEQYF
TRBJ1-1 TRBV5-1 13 many CASSLGPVTEAFF
TRBJ2-1 TRBV12-3/TRBV12-4 16 NA CASSLYTGGSLYEQFF
TRBJ1-5 TRBV20-1 14 many CSARDVQGSQPQHF
TRBJ2-7 TRBV20-1 14 many CSARRGQGDYEQYF
TRBJ1-1 TRBV29-1 11 once CSVLQGTEAFF
TRBJ1-1 TRBV20-1 11 few CSAAEYTEAFF
TRBJ1-4 TRBV9 15 many CASSVVRGPNEKLFF
TRBJ2-1 TRBV5-1 16 NA CASSLDGLAGGNEQFF
TRBJ2-3 TRBV15 16 many CATSREGPPPTDTQYF
TRBJ2-1 TRBV5-1 15 many CASSLATTGGRGQFF
TRBJ2-7 TRBV10-1 15 many CASSGIAGGRYEQYF
TRBJ1-1 TRBV6-5 13 few CASSYFGNTEAFF
TRBJ1-5 TRBV3-1 15 many CASSQDVGNPQPQHF
TRBJ1-2 TRBV12-3/TRBV12-4 14 NA CASSLQGSKGGYTF
TRBJ1-1 TRBV9 15 NA CASSPYSRGNTEAFF
TRBJ1-5 TRBV12-3/TRBV12-4 13 few CASSRSGDQPQHF
TRBJ2-7 TRBV12-3/TRBV12-4 13 many CASSLVGSYEQYF
TRBJ2-3 TRBV6-1 15 NA CASSRTLSEADTQYF
TRBJ2-1 TRBV10-3 19 many CAISESTSGGRSSYNEQFF
TRBJ1-1 TRBV6-5 15 NA CASSYDRVRNTEAFF
TRBJ1-1 TRBV3-1 12 few CASSQDLGGAFF
TRBJ2-3 TRBV15 17 NA CATSRPRTGNVPDTQYF